The 17 T cell receptor beta chains given below trace back to one sample, sequenced in a study of cytomegalovirus exposure and HLA in healthy donors. The PCR ran on 60 Vbeta and 13 Jbeta primers. Here immunoSEQ multiplex PCR was the method, and the copy in TCRdb shows in-frame clones only, minus some. The sample records 110,000 or so clones, about four fifths being singletons. Sequenced material: PBMCs. The receptor set was obtained from a middle-aged man in good health and CMV-seronegative.

DNA for the CDR3: TGTGCCAGCAGTTATGGGAGCGGGGGCCCGACCGGGGAGCTGTTTTTT. Its translation is CASSYGSGGPTGELFF. The genes are TRBV6-5 and TRBJ2-2; 8 bases map to TRBD2. The V gene end was trimmed by 3 bases and the J gene end by 5 bases; junction bases not matched to a gene: 8. The CDR3 runs to 16 residues. Germline assignment: CDR1 MNHEY and CDR2 SVGAGI.

V is TRBV28 and J is TRBJ2-5; 13 bases align to TRBD2. The CDR3 has 16 residues. Germline CDR1 MDHEN, CDR2 SYDVKM. J gave up 0 bases and V 6 bases, and 4 bases lay outside the gene matches. The CDR3 nucleotides read TGTGCCAGCAGCACGACTAGCGGGGGGAACCAAGAGACCCAGTACTTC. Its translation: CASSTTSGGNQETQYF.

J is TRBJ1-3 and V is TRBV28, with D unresolved. This CDR3 spans 13 amino acids. The ends were cut back, 7 bases at V and 4 bases at J, with 11 bases in the middle. Germline V gene sequence: CDR1 MDHEN, CDR2 SYDVKM. This chain's CDR3 is CASMVGSGNTIYF. The CDR3 DNA is TGTGCCAGCATGGTGGGCTCCGGAAACACCATATATTTT.

The V gene is TRBV6-6, the J gene TRBJ2-5, with TRBD2 matching over 8 bases. The CDR3 is made up of 14 amino acids. Germline loops: CDR1 MNHNY, CDR2 SVGAGI (reference sequence). V gave up 6 bases and J gave up 2 bases; unmatched junction bases: 5. This CDR3 is CASSHGGVQETQYF. CDR3 nucleotides: TGTGCCAGCAGCCACGGGGGGGTACAAGAGACCCAGTACTTC.

The chain is built from TRBV19 and TRBJ2-7, with D maybe TRBD2 (6 bases). The CDR3 runs 14 residues. V was pared by 5 bases and J by 0 bases, with 11 bases between. The V gene's germline CDR1 is LNHDA and CDR2 SQIVND (reference sequence). The CDR3 DNA reads TGTGCCAGTAGTGAGGCGGGGAGCTCCTACGAGCAGTACTTC. Its translation: CASSEAGSSYEQYF.

This clone was detected once. The chain links TRBV6-5 to TRBJ1-1; D may be TRBD1 (5 bases). Trimming removed 0 bases from V and 5 bases from J, with 13 bases in between. From germline, CDR1 is MNHEY and CDR2 SVGAGI. CDR3 length: 15 amino acids. CDR3 coding DNA: TGTGCCAGCAGTTACTCCCTGGGGGGGGGAACTGAAGCTTTCTTT. Amino acid sequence: CASSYSLGGGTEAFF.

The chain is built from TRBV6-5 and TRBJ2-7, with 12 bases identical to TRBD2. The CDR3 has 14 amino acids. Germline CDR1 is MNHEY and CDR2 is SVGAGI. Trimming at V came to 6 bases and at J to 3 bases, leaving 3 bases not matched to a gene. This CDR3 reads CASSRLAGDYEQYF. CDR3 bases: TGTGCCAGCAGCCGACTAGCGGGGGACTACGAGCAGTACTTC.

The chain carries TRBV7-9 and TRBJ2-7; 7 positions agree with TRBD2. There are 13 residues in the CDR3. The J segment lost 3 bases and the V segment lost 8 bases, leaving 7 bases of the junction unmatched. The germline CDR1 and CDR2 sequences are SEHNR and FQNEAQ (reference sequence). CDR3 DNA sequence: TGTGCCAGCGCCTGGGAGGGCCTCTACGAGCAGTACTTC. It is translated as CASAWEGLYEQYF.

J is TRBJ1-2 and V is TRBV5-6, with 7 bases identical to TRBD1. This CDR3 has 14 residues. V shed 4 bases, J shed 0 bases, and the junction held 3 bases outside the gene matches. Germline V gives CDR1 SGHDT, CDR2 YYEEEE. CDR3 bases: TGTGCCAGCAGCCGGGGGACAGCTAACTATGGCTACACCTTC. The encoded protein is CASSRGTANYGYTF.

The chain employs TRBV7-9 and TRBJ2-7; weak D call: TRBD1 (5 bases). Germline V gene sequence: CDR1 SEHNR, CDR2 FQNEAQ (reference sequence). Trimming pared 4 bases from V and 2 bases from J, leaving 12 bases between. The CDR3 extends over 14 amino acids. The CDR3 bases are TGTGCCAGCAGCTCGCAGGGTACCCCCTACGAGCAGTACTTC. Translating it yields CASSSQGTPYEQYF.

CDR3 in DNA: TGTGCCAGCGACCCTTGGGGACCGGGGGTGGGGGAGACCCAGTACTTC. Translated, it gives CASDPWGPGVGETQYF. The chain combines TRBV7-6 with TRBJ2-5, with D perhaps matching TRBD2 (6 bases). The germline V gene encodes CDR1 SGHVS and CDR2 FNYEAQ. The CDR3 length is 16 residues. The V gene lost 8 bases and the J gene lost 5 bases, with 24 bases spanning the gap. Full variable domain (outside the CDR3, taken from reference TRBV7-6 and TRBJ2-5): GAGVSQSPRYKVTKRGQDVALRCDPISGHVSLYWYRQALGQGPEFLTYFNYEAQQDKSGLPNDRFSAERPEGSISTLTIQRTEQRDSAMYRCASDPWGPGVGETQYFGPGTRLLVL.

This clone was recorded once. The chain has TRBV28 and TRBJ2-5, with a tentative D call TRBD1 (5 bases). There are 13 residues in the CDR3. The germline V and J ends were trimmed by 4 bases and 2 bases, with 8 bases remaining between them. The germline V gene encodes CDR1 MDHEN and CDR2 SYDVKM. CDR3 sequence (DNA): TGTGCCAGCAGTTGGGGCAGGCAAGAGACCCAGTACTTC. Translated: CASSWGRQETQYF.

V gene TRBV5-6 combines with J gene TRBJ2-3; 9 bases fit TRBD2. V was clipped by 1 base and J by 12 bases; unmatched bases: 9. Per germline, CDR1 SGHDT and CDR2 YYEEEE. This CDR3 contains 14 residues. The CDR3 region has the DNA TGTGCCAGCAGCTTGATTAGCGGGGGAGCGATCCAGTATTTT. Translated, it gives CASSLISGGAIQYF. The full variable domain, in which reference TRBV5-6 and TRBJ2-3 provide the parts outside the CDR3, is DAGVTQSPTHLIKTRGQQVTLRCSPKSGHDTVSWYQQALGQGPQFIFQYYEEEERQRGNFPDRFSGHQFPNYSSELNVNALLLGDSALYLCASSLISGGAIQYFGPGTRLTVL.

The J gene is TRBJ2-7, the V gene TRBV7-2; weak D call: TRBD1 (5 bases). V gave up 3 bases and J gave up 0 bases, with 9 bases separating them. The CDR3 is 14 amino acids. The germline V gene encodes CDR1 SGHTA and CDR2 FQGNSA. For the CDR3, the DNA is TGTGCCAGCAGCTTCGGCAGGGTCTCCTACGAGCAGTACTTC. Protein: CASSFGRVSYEQYF.

The chain employs TRBV27 and TRBJ2-7, with TRBD2 matching over 14 bases. V shed 5 bases and J 4 bases; nucleotides not matched to a gene: 7. Germline lookup yields CDR1 MNHEY and CDR2 SMNVEV (reference sequence). The CDR3 contains 16 residues. In nucleotides, the CDR3 is TGTGCCAGCAGTGGACTAGCGGGAGGCATGACTTACGAGCAGTACTTC. It specifies CASSGLAGGMTYEQYF.

The chain is built from TRBV18 and TRBJ2-4; 7 bases align to TRBD1. Germline V CDR1 and CDR2: KGHSH, LQKENI. The J segment lost 9 bases and the V segment lost 3 bases, leaving 8 bases of the junction unmatched. The CDR3 consists of 14 residues. The CDR3 here is CASSPSGQPFIQYF. The CDR3 nucleotides are TGTGCCAGCTCACCTTCGGGACAGCCTTTCATTCAGTACTTC.

This clone showed up just a few times. The V and J genes are TRBV25-1 and TRBJ2-5; TRBD2 agrees at 11 bases. The CDR3 sequence is 15 residues long. After removal of 7 bases from V and 1 base from J, the junction contained 5 bases not matched to a gene. The germline V gene encodes CDR1 MGHDK and CDR2 SYGVNS. CDR3 in amino acids: CASNSGGALQETQYF. The CDR3, as DNA: TGTGCCAGCAATAGCGGGGGGGCCCTCCAAGAGACCCAGTACTTC.